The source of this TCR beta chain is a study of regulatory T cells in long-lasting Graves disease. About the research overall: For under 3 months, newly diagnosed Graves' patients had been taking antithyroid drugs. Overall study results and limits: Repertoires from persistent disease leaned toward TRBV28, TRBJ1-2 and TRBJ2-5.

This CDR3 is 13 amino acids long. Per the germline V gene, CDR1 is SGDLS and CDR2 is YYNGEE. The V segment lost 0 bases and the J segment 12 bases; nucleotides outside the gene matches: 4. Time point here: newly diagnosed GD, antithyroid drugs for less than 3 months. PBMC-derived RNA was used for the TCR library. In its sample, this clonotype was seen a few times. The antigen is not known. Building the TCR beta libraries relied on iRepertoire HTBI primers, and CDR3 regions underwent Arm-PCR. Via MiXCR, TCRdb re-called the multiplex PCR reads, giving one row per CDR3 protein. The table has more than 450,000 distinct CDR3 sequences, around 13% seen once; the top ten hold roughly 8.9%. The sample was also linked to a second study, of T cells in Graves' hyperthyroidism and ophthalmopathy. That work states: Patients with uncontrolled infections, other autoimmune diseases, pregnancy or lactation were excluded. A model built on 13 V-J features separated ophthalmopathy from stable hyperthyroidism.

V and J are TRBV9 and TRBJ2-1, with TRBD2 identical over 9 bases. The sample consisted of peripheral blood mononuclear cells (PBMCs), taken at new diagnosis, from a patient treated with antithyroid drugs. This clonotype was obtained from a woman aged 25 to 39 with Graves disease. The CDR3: CASSVDLAGRQFF. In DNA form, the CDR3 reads TGTGCCAGCAGCGTAGACCTAGCGGGAAGGCAGTTCTTC.